Sequencing of this T cell receptor beta chain was carried out in a study of control samples from healthy donors and cancer patients. This CDR3 comprises 16 residues. Germline loops: CDR1 SGHRS, CDR2 YFSETQ. Trimming removed 4 bases at V and 4 bases at J, with 20 bases between. TCRdb's table, derived via immunoSEQ multiplex PCR, lists solely in-frame clones and lacks some. This sample has over 150,000 clones, with approximately 94% found just once. This clone came up once. V is TRBV5-1 and J is TRBJ1-1, with D possibly matching TRBD1 (6 bases). This receptor was identified in a man in his sixties with colorectal cancer. The sequenced sample was PBMCs. This CDR3 is CASSPPQGTMSTEAFF. CDR3 sequence (DNA): TGCGCCAGCAGCCCCCCACAGGGAACAATGAGCACTGAAGCTTTCTTT.